These T cell receptor beta chains were read from a single sample in a study of T cell changes during pregnancy in multiple sclerosis. Generated by immunoSEQ multiplex PCR, the TCRdb table keeps only in-frame clones and is missing some. The repertoire holds more than 35,000 clones, with 90% as singletons. The sample consisted of CD4+ T cells from peripheral blood mononuclear cells, taken in the second trimester of pregnancy. These receptors all stem from a female donor with multiple sclerosis, enrolled in a pregnancy study. CDR3s include the opening cysteine and the closing phenylalanine or tryptophan. The D gene is left open where the match is weak. Expanded clones get a size class; other rows say once, few or many, or leave the size out.

J: TRBJ2-2
size: few
D: NA
V: TRBV27
CDR3: CASRPTGNTGELFF
DNA: TGTGCCAGCAGGCCGACAGGGAACACCGGGGAGCTGTTTTTT

J: TRBJ1-1
size: NA
D: TRBD1
V: TRBV19
CDR3: CASSRGQGAFDTEAFF
DNA: TGTGCCAGTAGTAGGGGACAGGGGGCGTTTGACACTGAAGCTTTCTTT

J: TRBJ2-7
size: NA
D: NA
V: TRBV27
CDR3: CASRNSRGGGDPYEQYF
DNA: TGTGCCAGCAGAAACTCCCGAGGGGGGGGAGACCCCTACGAGCAGTACTTC

J: TRBJ1-2
size: NA
D: TRBD1
V: TRBV27
CDR3: CASSPDRGSYGYTF
DNA: TGTGCCAGCAGTCCCGACAGGGGATCTTATGGCTACACCTTC

J: TRBJ2-7
size: NA
D: TRBD2
V: TRBV18
CDR3: CASSPGSGGSYEQYF
DNA: TGTGCCAGCTCCCCGGGGAGCGGGGGGTCCTACGAGCAGTACTTC

J: TRBJ1-1
size: once
D: NA
V: TRBV14
CDR3: CASSQALARGNEAFF
DNA: TGTGCCAGCAGCCAGGCCTTAGCTAGGGGGAATGAAGCTTTCTTT

J: TRBJ2-3
size: NA
D: TRBD2
V: TRBV5-1
CDR3: CASSTESGRAADTQYF
DNA: TGCGCCAGCAGCACAGAGAGCGGGAGGGCCGCAGATACGCAGTATTTT

J: TRBJ1-2
size: once
D: NA
V: TRBV7-9
CDR3: CASSPVSSWNRDGYTF
DNA: TGTGCCAGCAGCCCAGTTTCTTCCTGGAACAGGGATGGCTACACCTTC

J: TRBJ2-1
size: NA
D: NA
V: TRBV9
CDR3: CASSVASRGKGEQFF
DNA: TGTGCCAGCAGCGTAGCCAGTAGGGGGAAAGGGGAGCAGTTCTTC

J: TRBJ2-1
size: NA
D: TRBD2
V: TRBV7-2
CDR3: CASSLTLTSGRGDEQFF
DNA: TGTGCCAGCAGCTTAACCCTAACTAGCGGGAGGGGCGATGAGCAGTTCTTC

J: TRBJ2-2
size: few
D: TRBD2
V: TRBV5-4
CDR3: CALRSAGTNGELFF
DNA: TGTGCGTTGCGGTCAGCGGGAACTAACGGGGAGCTGTTTTTT

J: TRBJ1-2
size: once
D: NA
V: TRBV15
CDR3: CATSREQGYGYTF
DNA: TGTGCCACCAGCAGAGAACAGGGCTATGGCTACACCTTC

J: TRBJ1-1
size: NA
D: NA
V: TRBV5-1
CDR3: CASSFTGLMNTEAFF
DNA: TGCGCCAGCAGTTTTACAGGGCTAATGAACACTGAAGCTTTCTTT

J: TRBJ1-1
size: few
D: TRBD1
V: TRBV2
CDR3: CASPRDRGLNTEAFF
DNA: TGTGCCAGCCCCCGGGACAGGGGGCTGAACACTGAAGCTTTCTTT

J: TRBJ1-1
size: NA
D: NA
V: TRBV7-9
CDR3: CASSSARRQLNTEAFF
DNA: TGTGCCAGCAGCTCCGCCAGAAGACAGTTGAACACTGAAGCTTTCTTT

J: TRBJ2-5
size: once
D: TRBD1
V: TRBV7-2
CDR3: CASSPGQRTWETQYF
DNA: TGTGCCAGCAGCCCGGGACAGAGGACCTGGGAGACCCAGTACTTC

J: TRBJ2-1
size: NA
D: TRBD2
V: TRBV25-1
CDR3: CASSVGLAGETQFF
DNA: TGTGCCAGCAGTGTTGGACTAGCGGGAGAAACCCAGTTCTTC

J: TRBJ1-1
size: NA
D: NA
V: TRBV19
CDR3: CASSPGYGTEAFF
DNA: TGTGCCAGTAGCCCAGGGTATGGAACTGAAGCTTTCTTT

J: TRBJ2-2
size: NA
D: NA
V: TRBV13
CDR3: CASSRQTGELFF
DNA: TGTGCCAGCAGCCGACAGACCGGGGAGCTGTTTTTT

J: TRBJ2-7
size: once
D: NA
V: TRBV6-5
CDR3: CASSYSSGRNYEQYF
DNA: TGTGCCAGCAGTTACTCTAGCGGCAGAAACTACGAGCAGTACTTC

J: TRBJ2-1
size: once
D: TRBD2
V: TRBV25-1
CDR3: CASSPWGEGSYNEQFF
DNA: TGTGCCAGCAGCCCCTGGGGGGAGGGGTCCTACAATGAGCAGTTCTTC

J: TRBJ2-1
size: once
D: NA
V: TRBV14
CDR3: CASSHRRTPYNEQFF
DNA: TGTGCCAGCAGCCACCGGCGGACTCCCTACAATGAGCAGTTCTTC

J: TRBJ2-7
size: NA
D: NA
V: TRBV2
CDR3: CASTSPTLYEQYF
DNA: TGTGCCAGCACCTCCCCCACTCTCTACGAGCAGTACTTC

J: TRBJ2-7
size: NA
D: NA
V: TRBV6-6
CDR3: CASSLPLLRERVEQYF
DNA: TGTGCCAGCAGTTTACCCCTCCTACGGGAGCGCGTGGAGCAGTACTTC

J: TRBJ1-1
size: few
D: NA
V: TRBV2
CDR3: CASSAQTANTEAFF
DNA: TGTGCCAGCAGTGCCCAGACAGCCAACACTGAAGCTTTCTTT

J: TRBJ2-1
size: NA
D: NA
V: TRBV21-1
CDR3: CASTPSGRGLNEQFF
DNA: TGTGCCAGCACTCCGAGTGGGAGGGGTTTGAATGAGCAGTTCTTC

J: TRBJ1-2
size: NA
D: TRBD1
V: TRBV7-2
CDR3: CASSPRQGAPVYGYTF
DNA: TGTGCCAGCAGCCCACGACAGGGGGCGCCAGTCTATGGCTACACCTTC

J: TRBJ1-1
size: NA
D: NA
V: TRBV6-4
CDR3: CASTTRRGGSPNTEAFF
DNA: TGTGCCAGCACCACCAGGAGGGGGGGCAGCCCGAACACTGAAGCTTTCTTT

J: TRBJ2-7
size: NA
D: TRBD1
V: TRBV27
CDR3: CASSYSGQGNSYEQYF
DNA: TGTGCCAGCAGCTACTCTGGACAGGGAAACTCCTACGAGCAGTACTTC

J: TRBJ2-5
size: NA
D: TRBD1
V: TRBV5-1
CDR3: CASSQGQGPGETQYF
DNA: TGCGCCAGCAGCCAGGGACAGGGGCCGGGTGAGACCCAGTACTTC

J: TRBJ1-2
size: NA
D: NA
V: TRBV15
CDR3: CATSRERGNSYGYTF
DNA: TGTGCCACCAGCAGAGAAAGGGGGAATTCATATGGCTACACCTTC

J: TRBJ2-7
size: few
D: TRBD2
V: TRBV28
CDR3: CASSLQREATYEQYF
DNA: TGTGCCAGCAGTTTACAGCGGGAGGCTACCTACGAGCAGTACTTC

J: TRBJ1-4
size: NA
D: TRBD1
V: TRBV5-1
CDR3: CASSGGQGGEKLFF
DNA: TGCGCCAGCAGCGGGGGACAGGGAGGTGAAAAACTGTTTTTT

J: TRBJ2-6
size: NA
D: NA
V: TRBV6-1
CDR3: CASRWIGDGANVLTF
DNA: TGTGCCAGCAGGTGGATAGGAGATGGGGCCAACGTCCTGACTTTC

J: TRBJ1-1
size: NA
D: NA
V: TRBV19
CDR3: CASSIAGKTEAFF
DNA: TGTGCCAGTAGTATTGCAGGGAAGACTGAAGCTTTCTTT

J: TRBJ2-1
size: NA
D: TRBD1
V: TRBV7-2
CDR3: CASSLVGTGVDNEQFF
DNA: TGTGCCAGCAGCTTAGTAGGGACAGGGGTAGACAATGAGCAGTTCTTC

J: TRBJ2-3
size: NA
D: NA
V: TRBV28
CDR3: CASRGGPGTQYF
DNA: TGTGCCAGCAGGGGGGGGCCTGGTACGCAGTATTTT

J: TRBJ1-1
size: NA
D: TRBD1
V: TRBV5-4
CDR3: CASSMARGQANTEAFF
DNA: TGTGCCAGCAGTATGGCCCGGGGACAGGCGAACACTGAAGCTTTCTTT

J: TRBJ2-1
size: once
D: TRBD2
V: TRBV27
CDR3: CASSLMKTSSYNEQFF
DNA: TGTGCCAGCAGTTTAATGAAGACTAGCAGTTACAATGAGCAGTTCTTC

J: TRBJ2-5
size: few
D: TRBD2
V: TRBV28
CDR3: CASSLMVAGAKETQYF
DNA: TGTGCCAGCAGTTTAATGGTAGCGGGAGCTAAAGAGACCCAGTACTTC

J: TRBJ1-5
size: NA
D: NA
V: TRBV6-6
CDR3: CASRQDPTSNQPQHF
DNA: TGTGCCAGCAGACAGGACCCGACTAGCAATCAGCCCCAGCATTTT

J: TRBJ1-5
size: NA
D: NA
V: TRBV19
CDR3: CATSRGGGISNQPQHF
DNA: TGTGCCACCTCACGGGGTGGCGGGATAAGCAATCAGCCCCAGCATTTT

J: TRBJ2-5
size: NA
D: NA
V: TRBV6-5
CDR3: CASTYRETQYF
DNA: TGTGCCAGCACCTATCGGGAGACCCAGTACTTC

J: TRBJ2-5
size: NA
D: NA
V: TRBV11-1
CDR3: CASSLSGGGETQYF
DNA: TGTGCCAGCAGCTTATCTGGAGGTGGGGAGACCCAGTACTTC

J: TRBJ1-1
size: NA
D: NA
V: TRBV29-1
CDR3: CSVDREAFF
DNA: TGCAGCGTTGACAGGGAAGCTTTCTTT

J: TRBJ1-3
size: few
D: NA
V: TRBV30
CDR3: CAWSRDSGSGNTIYF
DNA: TGTGCCTGGAGCCGGGACTCGGGCTCTGGAAACACCATATATTTT

J: TRBJ1-4
size: NA
D: NA
V: TRBV27
CDR3: CASSSQGVLGEKLFF
DNA: TGTGCCAGCAGTTCCCAGGGTGTGTTGGGTGAAAAACTGTTTTTT

J: TRBJ1-4
size: NA
D: TRBD1
V: TRBV19
CDR3: CASSPGTVATNEKLFF
DNA: TGTGCCAGTAGTCCCGGGACAGTCGCAACTAATGAAAAACTGTTTTTT

J: TRBJ1-2
size: once
D: NA
V: TRBV25-1
CDR3: CATQDFIYGYTF
DNA: TGTGCCACCCAGGACTTTATCTATGGCTACACCTTC

J: TRBJ2-7
size: NA
D: TRBD2
V: TRBV19
CDR3: CASSIASGSYEQYF
DNA: TGTGCCAGTAGTATAGCTAGCGGGAGTTACGAGCAGTACTTC

J: TRBJ1-1
size: NA
D: NA
V: TRBV27
CDR3: CASSLRGRGTEAFF
DNA: TGTGCCAGCAGTTTAAGGGGCCGCGGCACTGAAGCTTTCTTT

J: TRBJ1-1
size: NA
D: NA
V: TRBV7-2
CDR3: CASSSGQNTEAFF
DNA: TGTGCCAGCAGCTCGGGACAGAACACTGAAGCTTTCTTT

J: TRBJ1-4
size: NA
D: NA
V: TRBV14
CDR3: CASSPWAGSSLLDEKLFF
DNA: TGTGCCAGCAGCCCCTGGGCAGGCTCTTCACTTCTGGATGAAAAACTGTTTTTT

J: TRBJ2-3
size: NA
D: NA
V: TRBV5-6
CDR3: CASSGGTSWLDTQYF
DNA: TGTGCCAGCAGCGGCGGGACTTCCTGGTTGGATACGCAGTATTTT

J: TRBJ2-5
size: once
D: TRBD2
V: TRBV5-1
CDR3: CASSPGLAGAQETQYF
DNA: TGCGCCAGCAGCCCGGGACTAGCGGGAGCACAAGAGACCCAGTACTTC

J: TRBJ1-2
size: few
D: NA
V: TRBV18
CDR3: CASSPEHRVSGYTF
DNA: TGTGCCAGCTCACCAGAACACAGGGTGTCCGGCTACACCTTC

J: TRBJ1-3
size: NA
D: NA
V: TRBV25-1
CDR3: CASSESITGNTIYF
DNA: TGTGCCAGCAGTGAATCTATAACTGGAAACACCATATATTTT

J: TRBJ2-7
size: NA
D: NA
V: TRBV7-2
CDR3: CASSLVVSTTGEQYF
DNA: TGTGCCAGCAGCTTAGTAGTCTCAACCACGGGCGAGCAGTACTTC